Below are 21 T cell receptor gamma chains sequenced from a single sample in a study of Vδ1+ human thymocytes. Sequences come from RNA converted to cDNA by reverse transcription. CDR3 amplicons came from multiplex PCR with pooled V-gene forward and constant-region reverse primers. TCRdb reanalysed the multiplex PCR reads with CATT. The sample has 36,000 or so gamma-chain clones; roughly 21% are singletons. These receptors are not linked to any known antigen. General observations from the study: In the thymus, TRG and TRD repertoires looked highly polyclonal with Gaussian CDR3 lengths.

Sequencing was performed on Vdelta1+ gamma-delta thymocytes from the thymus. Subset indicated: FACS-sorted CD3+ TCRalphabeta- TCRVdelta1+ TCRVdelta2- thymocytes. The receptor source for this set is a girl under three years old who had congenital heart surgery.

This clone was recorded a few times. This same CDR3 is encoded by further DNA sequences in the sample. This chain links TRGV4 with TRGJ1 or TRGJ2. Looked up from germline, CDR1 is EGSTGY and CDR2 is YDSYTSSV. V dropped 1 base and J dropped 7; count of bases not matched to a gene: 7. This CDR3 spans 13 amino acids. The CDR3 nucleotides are TGTGCCACCTGGGATGGAAGACGCTATAAGAAACTCTTT. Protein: CATWDGRRYKKLF.

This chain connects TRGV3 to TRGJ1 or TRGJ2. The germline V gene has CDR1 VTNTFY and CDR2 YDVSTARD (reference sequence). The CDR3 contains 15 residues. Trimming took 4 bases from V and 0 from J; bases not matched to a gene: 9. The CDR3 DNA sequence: TGTGCCACCTGGGAAGAAGGGTCGAATTATTATAAGAAACTCTTT. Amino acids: CATWEEGSNYYKKLF.

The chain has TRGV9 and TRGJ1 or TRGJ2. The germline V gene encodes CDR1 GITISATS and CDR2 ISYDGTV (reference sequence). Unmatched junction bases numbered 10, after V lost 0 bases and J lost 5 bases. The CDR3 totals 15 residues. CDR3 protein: CALWEVHIRDYKKLF. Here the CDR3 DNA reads TGTGCCTTGTGGGAGGTGCACATCCGGGATTATAAGAAACTCTTT.

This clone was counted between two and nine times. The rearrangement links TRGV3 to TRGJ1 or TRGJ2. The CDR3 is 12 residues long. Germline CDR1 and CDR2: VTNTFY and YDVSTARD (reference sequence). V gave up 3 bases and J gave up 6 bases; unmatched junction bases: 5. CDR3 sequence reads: CATWDRGYKKLF. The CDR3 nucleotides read TGTGCCACCTGGGACCGAGGTTATAAGAAACTCTTT.

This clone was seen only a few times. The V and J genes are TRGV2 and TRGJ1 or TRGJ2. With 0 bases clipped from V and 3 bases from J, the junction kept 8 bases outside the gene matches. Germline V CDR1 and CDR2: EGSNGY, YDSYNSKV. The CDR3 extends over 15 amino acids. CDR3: CATWDGRACYYKKLF. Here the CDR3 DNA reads TGTGCCACCTGGGACGGGCGGGCGTGTTATTATAAGAAACTCTTT.

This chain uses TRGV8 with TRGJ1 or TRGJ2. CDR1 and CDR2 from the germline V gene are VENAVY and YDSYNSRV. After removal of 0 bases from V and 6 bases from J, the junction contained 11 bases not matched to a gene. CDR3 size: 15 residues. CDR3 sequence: CATWDRRNGGYKKLF. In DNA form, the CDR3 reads TGTGCCACCTGGGATAGGCGAAACGGAGGTTATAAGAAACTCTTT.

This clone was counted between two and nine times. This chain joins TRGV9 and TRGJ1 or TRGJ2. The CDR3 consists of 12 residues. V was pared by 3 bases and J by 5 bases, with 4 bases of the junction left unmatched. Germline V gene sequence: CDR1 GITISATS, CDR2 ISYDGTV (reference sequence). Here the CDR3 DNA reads TGTGCCTTGTGGGAGTGGAATTATAAGAAACTCTTT. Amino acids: CALWEWNYKKLF.

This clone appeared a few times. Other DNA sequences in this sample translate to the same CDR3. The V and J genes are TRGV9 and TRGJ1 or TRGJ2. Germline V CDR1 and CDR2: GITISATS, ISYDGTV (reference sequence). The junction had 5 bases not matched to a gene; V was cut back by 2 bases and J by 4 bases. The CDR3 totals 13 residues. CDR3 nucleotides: TGTGCCTTGTGGGAGGAATCGTATTATAAGAAACTCTTT. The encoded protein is CALWEESYYKKLF.

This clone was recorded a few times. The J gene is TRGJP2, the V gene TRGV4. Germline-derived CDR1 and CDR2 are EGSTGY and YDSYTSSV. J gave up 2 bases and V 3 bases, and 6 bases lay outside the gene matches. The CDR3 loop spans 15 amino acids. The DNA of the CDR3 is TGTGCCACCTGGGATAGGATCAGTAGTGATTGGATCAAGACGTTT. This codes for CATWDRISSDWIKTF.

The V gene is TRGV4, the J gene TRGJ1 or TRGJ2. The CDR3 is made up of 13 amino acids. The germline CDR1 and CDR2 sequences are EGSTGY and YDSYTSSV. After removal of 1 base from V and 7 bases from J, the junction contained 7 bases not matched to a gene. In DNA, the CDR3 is TGTGCCACCTGGGATGGTATGGGATATAAGAAACTCTTT. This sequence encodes CATWDGMGYKKLF.

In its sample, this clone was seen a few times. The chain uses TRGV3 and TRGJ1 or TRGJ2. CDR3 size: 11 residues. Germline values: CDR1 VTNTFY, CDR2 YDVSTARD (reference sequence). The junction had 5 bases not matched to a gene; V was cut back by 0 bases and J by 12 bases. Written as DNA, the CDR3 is TGTGCCACCTGGGACAGGCCCACGAAACTCTTT. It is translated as CATWDRPTKLF.

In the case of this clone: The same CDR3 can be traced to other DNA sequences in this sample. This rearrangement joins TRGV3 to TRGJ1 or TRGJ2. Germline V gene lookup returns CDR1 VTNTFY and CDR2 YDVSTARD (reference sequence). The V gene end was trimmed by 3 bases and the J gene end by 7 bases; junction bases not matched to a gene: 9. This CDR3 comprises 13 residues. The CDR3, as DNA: TGTGCCACCTGGGACCGCCGAGACTATAAGAAACTCTTT. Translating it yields CATWDRRDYKKLF.

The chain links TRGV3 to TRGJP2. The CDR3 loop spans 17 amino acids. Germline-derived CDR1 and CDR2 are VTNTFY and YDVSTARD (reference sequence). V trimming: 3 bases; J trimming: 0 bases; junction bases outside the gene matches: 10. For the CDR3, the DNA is TGTGCCACCTGGGACGGGTCACAGGATAGTAGTGATTGGATCAAGACGTTT. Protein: CATWDGSQDSSDWIKTF.

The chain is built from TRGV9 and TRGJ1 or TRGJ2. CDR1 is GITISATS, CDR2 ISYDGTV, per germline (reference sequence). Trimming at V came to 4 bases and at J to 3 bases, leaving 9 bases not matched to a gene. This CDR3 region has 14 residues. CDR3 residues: CALWDPRGYYKKLF. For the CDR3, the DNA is TGTGCCTTGTGGGACCCCCGGGGTTATTATAAGAAACTCTTT.

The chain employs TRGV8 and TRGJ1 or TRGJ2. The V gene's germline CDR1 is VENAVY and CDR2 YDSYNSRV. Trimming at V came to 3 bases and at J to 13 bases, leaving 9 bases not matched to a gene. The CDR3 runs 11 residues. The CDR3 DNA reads TGTGCCACCTGGGATTGGAACGAAAAACTCTTT. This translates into CATWDWNEKLF.

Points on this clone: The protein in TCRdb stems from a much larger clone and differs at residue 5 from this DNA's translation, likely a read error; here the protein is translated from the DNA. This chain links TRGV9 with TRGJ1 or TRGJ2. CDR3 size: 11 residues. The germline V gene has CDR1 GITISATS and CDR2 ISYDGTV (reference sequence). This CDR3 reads CALWGVQKKLF. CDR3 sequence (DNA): TGTGCCTTGTGGGGGGTGCAGAAGAAACTCTTT.

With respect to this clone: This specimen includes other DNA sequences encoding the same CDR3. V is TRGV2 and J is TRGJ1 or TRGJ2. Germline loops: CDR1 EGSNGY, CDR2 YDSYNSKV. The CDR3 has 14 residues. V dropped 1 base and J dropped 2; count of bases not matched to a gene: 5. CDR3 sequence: CATWDGLYYYKKLF. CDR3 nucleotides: TGTGCCACCTGGGACGGTTTGTATTATTATAAGAAACTCTTT.

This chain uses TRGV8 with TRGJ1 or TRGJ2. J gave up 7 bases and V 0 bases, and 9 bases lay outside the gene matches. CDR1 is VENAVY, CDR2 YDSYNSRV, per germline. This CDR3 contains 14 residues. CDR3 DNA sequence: TGTGCCACCTGGGATAGGATCAATCGGTATAAGAAACTCTTT. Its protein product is CATWDRINRYKKLF.

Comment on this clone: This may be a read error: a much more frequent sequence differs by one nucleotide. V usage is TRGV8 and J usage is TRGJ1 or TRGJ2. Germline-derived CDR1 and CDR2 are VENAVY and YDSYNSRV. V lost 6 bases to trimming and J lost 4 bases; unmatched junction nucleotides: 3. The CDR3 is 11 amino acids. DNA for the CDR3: TGTGCCACCTGGAAATATTATAAGAAACTCTTT. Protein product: CATWKYYKKLF.

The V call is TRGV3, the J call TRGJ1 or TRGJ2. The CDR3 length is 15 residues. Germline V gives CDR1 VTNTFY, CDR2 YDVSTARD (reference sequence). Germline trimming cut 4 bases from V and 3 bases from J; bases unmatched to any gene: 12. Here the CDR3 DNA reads TGTGCCACCTGGGATGGGCGTATAAGTTATTATAAGAAACTCTTT. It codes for CATWDGRISYYKKLF.

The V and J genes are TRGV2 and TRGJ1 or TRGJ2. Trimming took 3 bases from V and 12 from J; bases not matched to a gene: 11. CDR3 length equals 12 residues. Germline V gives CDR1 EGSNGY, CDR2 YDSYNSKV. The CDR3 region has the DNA TGTGCCACCTGGGACCTTTTATACAGGAAACTCTTT. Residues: CATWDLLYRKLF.